These 31 T cell receptor beta chains originate from one sample sequenced in a study of blood T cell repertoires in COVID-19. TCRdb's table, derived via immunoSEQ multiplex PCR, lists solely in-frame clones and lacks some. In the table there are 16,000 or so clones, around 89% of which are singletons. The sample taken for sequencing was peripheral blood. Receptor source: an elderly man with acute or convalescent COVID-19.

This chain uses TRBV5-1 with TRBJ2-1; tentatively, D is TRBD1 (6 bases). V was clipped by 0 bases and J by 7 bases, with 17 bases between them. The germline CDR1 and CDR2 sequences are SGHRS and YFSETQ. The CDR3 has 16 residues. The DNA of the CDR3 is TGCGCCAGCAGCTTGGTAGGTACAGGGAACTTGAATGAGCAGTTCTTC. As protein: CASSLVGTGNLNEQFF.

This clone was observed a single time. This chain uses TRBV30 with TRBJ1-5, with D unresolved. The V and J ends lost 3 bases and 0 bases respectively, with 6 bases between them. Germline V gives CDR1 GTSNPN, CDR2 SVGIG (reference sequence). The CDR3 contains 13 residues. CDR3 bases: TGTGCCTGGAGCGGACTTAGCAATCAGCCCCAGCATTTT. It specifies CAWSGLSNQPQHF.

This chain joins TRBV30 and TRBJ2-2; the D is unclear. The germline V and J ends were trimmed by 3 bases and 1 base, with 6 bases remaining between them. The CDR3 sequence is 13 residues long. Germline V gene sequence: CDR1 GTSNPN, CDR2 SVGIG (reference sequence). The CDR3 coding sequence is TGTGCCTGGAGGGCAGGGAACACCGGGGAGCTGTTTTTT. It yields the protein CAWRAGNTGELFF.

J is TRBJ2-7 and V is TRBV12-3 or TRBV12-4; maybe TRBD1 (6 bases). V lost 5 bases and J lost 6, with 14 bases in between. The CDR3 totals 13 residues. The CDR3 sequence: CASSIQGLGEQYF. In DNA, the CDR3 is TGTGCCAGCAGTATACAGGGCCTCGGCGAGCAGTACTTC.

This clone was recorded only once. This chain joins TRBV19 and TRBJ1-1; 8 nucleotides agree with TRBD1. The CDR3 loop spans 14 amino acids. J gave up 7 bases and V 5 bases, and 9 bases lay outside the gene matches. CDR1 is LNHDA and CDR2 is SQIVND in the germline V gene (reference sequence). The CDR3 reads CASSFRQGRSEAFF. DNA of the CDR3: TGTGCCAGTAGTTTCCGACAGGGGAGGAGTGAAGCTTTCTTT.

The gene calls are TRBV19 and TRBJ1-1, with 7 bases aligning to TRBD1. The V and J ends lost 1 base and 3 bases, in that order; junction bases with no gene match: 8. The CDR3 is 16 residues long. Per germline, CDR1 LNHDA and CDR2 SQIVND (reference sequence). The CDR3 sequence is CASSIVLFTGDTEAFF. The CDR3 nucleotides read TGTGCCAGTAGTATAGTTTTATTCACAGGGGACACTGAAGCTTTCTTT.

The J gene is TRBJ1-5, the V gene TRBV12-3 or TRBV12-4; maybe TRBD1 (5 bases). The CDR3 is 13 amino acids. V was shortened by 5 bases and J by 5 bases, with 10 bases between the two germline ends. CDR3 in amino acids: CASSQGLDQPQHF. CDR3 bases: TGTGCCAGCAGTCAGGGTTTAGATCAGCCCCAGCATTTT.

J is TRBJ2-1 and V is TRBV5-6; 8 bases are shared with TRBD1. The CDR3 runs to 14 residues. Losses at the gene ends were 4 bases for V and 9 bases for J; bases not matched to a gene: 9. The germline V gene encodes CDR1 SGHDT and CDR2 YYEEEE. The CDR3 nucleotides are TGTGCCAGCAGCAGGACAGGGAGAGAAGGTGAGCAGTTCTTC. It codes for CASSRTGREGEQFF.

The CDR3 region is CASSQDGLPNSPLHF. The CDR3 DNA reads as TGTGCCAGCAGCCAAGATGGGCTACCTAATTCACCCCTCCACTTT. The V and J genes are TRBV3-1 (or the pseudogene TRBV3-2) and TRBJ1-6; D is uncertain. CDR3 length equals 15 residues. Germline values: CDR1 LGHDT, CDR2 YNNKEL (reference sequence). V was shortened by 0 bases and J by 6 bases, with 9 bases between the two germline ends.

This sequence joins TRBV12-3 or TRBV12-4 and TRBJ1-4, with no clear D. V dropped 8 bases and J dropped 6 bases, with 10 bases sitting between them. CDR3 size: 12 residues. The CDR3 reads CASRGTHEKLFF. CDR3 nucleotides: TGTGCCAGCCGGGGAACACATGAAAAACTGTTTTTT.

The chain has TRBV6-6 and TRBJ1-2, with a possible D match to TRBD1 (6 bases). With 7 bases removed from V and 4 bases from J, the gap between germline ends came to 13 bases. This CDR3 has 13 residues. The germline V gene encodes CDR1 MNHNY and CDR2 SVGAGI (reference sequence). Here the CDR3 reads CASTPQGIYGYTF. The DNA of the CDR3 is TGTGCCAGCACTCCCCAGGGGATCTATGGCTACACCTTC.

This clone was picked up one time. V usage is TRBV5-1 and J usage is TRBJ1-2; D remains ambiguous. The CDR3 runs 12 residues. Germline V lookup: CDR1 SGHRS, CDR2 YFSETQ. Deletions cut 0 bases from V and 4 bases from J, with 4 bases between. Written as DNA, the CDR3 is TGCGCCAGCAGCTTGGGCGTCTATGGCTACACCTTC. This sequence encodes CASSLGVYGYTF.

The chain carries TRBV3-1 (or the pseudogene TRBV3-2) and TRBJ1-2; D ambiguous. Between the trimmed V and J ends, which lost 3 bases and 7 bases, there was a span of 15 bases. The CDR3 runs to 14 residues. Germline assignment: CDR1 LGHDT and CDR2 YNNKEL (reference sequence). The CDR3 region is CASSHLTAEGGYTF. In DNA, the CDR3 is TGTGCCAGCAGCCATCTAACAGCCGAGGGTGGCTACACCTTC.

This rearrangement joins TRBV5-4 to TRBJ1-2, with D hard to call. Germline V CDR1 and CDR2: SGHNT, YYREEE (reference sequence). This CDR3 spans 13 amino acids. V was cut by 1 base and J by 2 bases, with 6 bases left in between. CDR3 bases: TGTGCCAGCAGCTTGACAGAAAACTATGGCTACACCTTC. It is translated as CASSLTENYGYTF.

The chain joins TRBV3-1 (or the pseudogene TRBV3-2) to TRBJ1-5, with D perhaps matching TRBD1 (5 bases). Looked up from germline, CDR1 is LGHDT and CDR2 is YNNKEL (reference sequence). V gave up 4 bases and J gave up 5 bases, with 21 bases separating them. The CDR3 has 17 residues. The CDR3 nucleotides read TGTGCCAGCAGCCCGCCCGGGACTCCCGCTGGCCATCAGCCCCAGCATTTT. Translation: CASSPPGTPAGHQPQHF.

V and J are TRBV5-1 and TRBJ1-1, with 8 positions matching TRBD1. CDR1 and CDR2 (germline): SGHRS, YFSETQ. The CDR3 has 13 residues. J was trimmed by 5 bases and V by 3 bases; bases with no gene match: 3. The CDR3 nucleotides read TGCGCCAGCAGCTCGACAGGGGAAACTGAAGCTTTCTTT. Amino acids: CASSSTGETEAFF. Full variable domain (missing parts from reference TRBV5-1 and TRBJ1-1): KAGVTQTPRYLIKTRGQQVTLSCSPISGHRSVSWYQQTPGQGLQFLFEYFSETQRNKGNFPGRFSGRQFSNSRSEMNVSTLELGDSALYLCASSSTGETEAFFGQGTRLTVV.

J is TRBJ1-3 and V is TRBV7-9; D is ambiguous. CDR1 is SEHNR, CDR2 FQNEAQ, per germline (reference sequence). Deletions cut 5 bases from V and 4 bases from J, with 15 bases between. CDR3 length: 15 amino acids. The CDR3, as DNA: TGTGCCAGCAGCCCTAGAGGCACCCCAGGAAACACCATATATTTT. This codes for CASSPRGTPGNTIYF.

This clone was seen once. This chain links TRBV5-1 with TRBJ2-1, with D perhaps matching TRBD1 (6 bases). Trimming took off 2 bases at V and 2 bases at J, with 11 bases between the two ends. The germline gives CDR1 SGHRS, CDR2 YFSETQ. The CDR3 covers 15 residues. CDR3 nucleotide sequence: TGCGCCAGCAGCTTAACAGGGACGACCTACAATGAGCAGTTCTTC. Amino acids: CASSLTGTTYNEQFF.

The rearrangement links TRBV24-1 to TRBJ2-1; 9 bases are a match to TRBD1. V shed 4 bases, J shed 3 bases, and the junction held 6 bases outside the gene matches. The germline V gene encodes CDR1 KGHDR and CDR2 SFDVKD. This CDR3 is built from 16 residues. As DNA, the CDR3 is TGTGCCACCAGTGACCCGGGACAGGGCGGCTACAATGAGCAGTTCTTC. This sequence encodes CATSDPGQGGYNEQFF.

The CDR3 spells CSASWGVNTEAFF. CDR3 coding DNA: TGCAGTGCTAGTTGGGGGGTGAACACTGAAGCTTTCTTT. The V call is TRBV20-1, the J call TRBJ1-1; D may be TRBD1 (5 bases). CDR1 is DFQATT, CDR2 SNEGSKA, per germline (reference sequence). The CDR3 extends over 13 amino acids. V was cut by 3 bases and J by 0 bases, with 8 bases left in between.

This rearrangement joins TRBV19 to TRBJ1-4; TRBD1 might be the D (5 bases). CDR1 is LNHDA and CDR2 is SQIVND in the germline V gene (reference sequence). This CDR3 has 15 amino acids. Trimming took 2 bases from V and 5 from J, leaving 12 bases between them. DNA for the CDR3: TGTGCCAGTAGTATAACGACAGCCATAAATGAAAAACTGTTTTTT. As protein: CASSITTAINEKLFF. Filled out from reference TRBV19 and TRBJ1-4, the complete variable domain reads DGGITQSPKYLFRKEGQNVTLSCEQNLNHDAMYWYRQDPGQGLRLIYYSQIVNDFQKGDIAEGYSVSREKKESFPLTVTSAQKNPTAFYLCASSITTAINEKLFFGSGTQLSVL.

This rearrangement joins TRBV3-1 (or the pseudogene TRBV3-2) to TRBJ1-1, with D perhaps TRBD1 (5 bases). The germline V and J ends were trimmed by 1 base and 1 base, with 7 bases remaining between them. Germline V lookup: CDR1 LGHDT, CDR2 YNNKEL (reference sequence). The CDR3 is 14 amino acids. The CDR3: CASSQGTQNTEAFF. The CDR3 DNA is TGTGCCAGCAGCCAAGGGACACAGAACACTGAAGCTTTCTTT.

The V and J genes are TRBV4-1 and TRBJ1-2, with TRBD1 identical over 9 bases. V shed 6 bases, J shed 2 bases, and the junction held 7 bases outside the gene matches. This CDR3 is built from 15 residues. Germline V CDR1 and CDR2: MGHRA, YSYEKL. The CDR3 protein is CASSHPGQGNYGYTF. The CDR3, as DNA: TGCGCCAGCAGTCATCCTGGACAGGGGAACTATGGCTACACCTTC.

This clone was detected only once. The J gene is TRBJ1-1, the V gene TRBV5-8, with 7 bases aligning to TRBD1. V lost 6 bases, J lost 3 bases, and 8 bases stayed unmatched. Germline loops: CDR1 SGHTS, CDR2 YDEGEE. The CDR3 runs to 14 residues. This CDR3 reads CASIPGGLYTEAFF. Written as DNA, the CDR3 is TGTGCCAGCATCCCAGGGGGGCTCTACACTGAAGCTTTCTTT.

The chain couples TRBV7-2 to TRBJ2-1, with 11 bases aligning to TRBD2. CDR1 and CDR2 from the germline V gene are SGHTA and FQGNSA. The CDR3 runs 15 residues. Trimming removed 5 bases from V and 8 bases from J; junction bases left unmatched: 8. The CDR3, as DNA: TGTGCCAGCAGCCGTACTAGCGGGAGTGAGTATGAGCAGTTCTTC. Translated: CASSRTSGSEYEQFF.

This clone appeared a single time. The rearrangement links TRBV7-2 to TRBJ2-3, with 7 bases fitting TRBD1. With V trimmed by 5 bases and J by 6 bases, 11 bases remained unmatched. CDR1 is SGHTA and CDR2 is FQGNSA in the germline V gene. The CDR3 loop spans 15 amino acids. This CDR3 reads CASSRWGQKTDTQYF. Written as DNA, the CDR3 is TGTGCCAGCAGCCGGTGGGGACAGAAGACCGATACGCAGTATTTT.

This chain links TRBV10-3 with TRBJ1-2; D possibly corresponds to TRBD1 (5 bases). CDR3 size: 17 residues. Trimming cost V 3 bases and J 3 bases, with 20 bases left between them. Germline V gene data show CDR1 as ENHRY and CDR2 as SYGVKD. CDR3 residues: CAISDHPTGGDDYGYTF. The CDR3 DNA reads TGTGCCATCAGTGACCACCCAACGGGGGGAGACGACTATGGCTACACCTTC.

The chain employs TRBV30 and TRBJ2-7, with 10 positions matching TRBD1. Germline-derived CDR1 and CDR2 are GTSNPN and SVGIG (reference sequence). The CDR3 length is 14 residues. Unmatched junction bases numbered 9, after V lost 3 bases and J lost 7 bases. CDR3 sequence (DNA): TGTGCCTGGAGACCCGGGACAGGGGAAAGGGAGCAGTACTTC. The encoded protein is CAWRPGTGEREQYF.

This clone was observed once. The chain carries TRBV18 and TRBJ2-3, with TRBD2 identical over 7 bases. The CDR3 runs 15 residues. The germline V gene encodes CDR1 KGHSH and CDR2 LQKENI. Trimming removed 8 bases from V and 1 base from J; junction bases left unmatched: 9. For the CDR3, the DNA is TGTGCCAGCACCCCCCTAGCGGTCCGCACAGATACGCAGTATTTT. Protein sequence: CASTPLAVRTDTQYF.

This chain uses TRBV6-6 with TRBJ1-5, with 8 nucleotides matching TRBD1. The ends lost 6 bases at V and 4 bases at J; junction bases unmatched: 5. The germline CDR1 and CDR2 sequences are MNHNY and SVGAGI (reference sequence). This CDR3 spans 14 amino acids. CDR3 loop: CASSGQGVNQPQHF. CDR3 nucleotide sequence: TGTGCCAGCAGCGGACAGGGTGTGAATCAGCCCCAGCATTTT.

The chain couples TRBV5-1 to TRBJ2-2; TRBD2 agrees at 13 bases. Germline lookup yields CDR1 SGHRS and CDR2 YFSETQ. V gave up 4 bases and J gave up 3 bases; unmatched junction bases: 12. The CDR3 totals 19 residues. CDR3 nucleotides: TGCGCCAGCAGCGTTGGGGCACTAGCGGGAGGGCCGTACACCGGGGAGCTGTTTTTT. It yields the protein CASSVGALAGGPYTGELFF.